This TCR beta chain was identified in a study of T cell responses to AZD1222 COVID-19 vaccine. The length of the CDR3 is 18 residues. The V and J ends lost 0 bases and 6 bases, in that order; junction bases with no gene match: 11. Germline V gene data show CDR1 as SGHAT and CDR2 as FQNNGV. Measured with immunoSEQ multiplex PCR; TCRdb has only the in-frame clones, and not every one. The sample lists about 86,000 clones; around 90% were seen once. V and J are TRBV11-2 and TRBJ2-7, with TRBD2 matching 13 bases. The clonotype was recovered from an adult in good health. The sample in question was peripheral blood, obtained on day 0 of AZD1222 vaccination. The CDR3 coding sequence is TGTGCCAGCAGCTTAGATCTTGGGACTAGCGGGAAGTCCGGCGAGCAGTACTTC. Translating gives CASSLDLGTSGKSGEQYF.